The TCR beta chain under discussion was sequenced for a study of CD8 T cells in ankylosing spondylitis. Points from the study as a whole: Roughly 8 highly homologous variants formed a TCR beta motif that appeared characteristic of ankylosing spondylitis blood. As for the disease-linked clones, they showed a CD8+ phenotype and occurred at relatively low frequencies in peripheral blood.

Of note for this clonotype: Its target is not known.

Researchers built TCR beta libraries using quantitative 5'-RACE with molecular barcodes. TCRdb called the 5' RACE reads again in MiXCR, with one record for every CDR3 protein. The sample consists of fewer than 550,000 distinct CDR3 sequences, about 5.2% of them appearing once. The sequenced sample consisted of blood, either unsorted or a sorted T cell fraction (not recorded which). The TCR sequence derives from a male donor with ankylosing spondylitis.

This CDR3 is CASSQKRDRADTQYF. In DNA form, the CDR3 reads TGTGCCAGCAGCCAAAAGCGGGACAGGGCAGATACGCAGTATTTT. The chain couples TRBV3-1 to TRBJ2-3; 9 bases map to TRBD1. V dropped 2 bases and J dropped 4; count of bases not matched to a gene: 4. Germline CDR1 reads LGHDT; CDR2 reads YNNKEL (reference sequence). This CDR3 is built from 15 residues.